This TCR beta chain derives from a study of T cell changes during pregnancy in multiple sclerosis. Method: immunoSEQ multiplex PCR; TCRdb's copy keeps in-frame clones and lacks some. The data contain nearly 70,000 clones, about 91% of them seen just once; the ten biggest clones take up about 1.5%. The CDR3 has 15 residues. V lost 3 bases to trimming and J lost 3 bases; unmatched junction nucleotides: 7. CDR1 and CDR2 from the germline V gene are MGHDK and SYGVNS. Only one count was recorded for this clone. The clonotype was recovered from a female donor in good health, enrolled as a control in a pregnancy study. The genes are TRBV25-1 and TRBJ1-1; 7 nucleotides align to TRBD1. The sample consisted of peripheral blood, taken in the second trimester of pregnancy. DNA for the CDR3: TGTGCCAGCAGTGACACAGGGGTTGGGGACACTGAAGCTTTCTTT. It translates to CASSDTGVGDTEAFF. Combining the CDR3 with reference TRBV25-1 and TRBJ1-1 gives the whole variable domain EADIYQTPRYLVIGTGKKITLECSQTMGHDKMYWYQQDPGMELHLIHYSYGVNSTEKGDLSSESTVSRIRTEHFPLTLESARPSHTSQYLCASSDTGVGDTEAFFGQGTRLTVV.